The next 26 T cell receptor beta chains were all read from a single sample in a study of shared clonotypes between healthy human individuals (dated by TCRdb to about 2020). Receptors were amplified or captured by the immunoSEQ multiplex PCR assay. Drawn from immuneACCESS, this table holds only the in-frame rearrangements with V and J called that TCRdb kept. Clones are partly lost; checked studies trace under half to an unresolved V gene and leave the rest unexplained. In all, the sample holds around 700,000 clones, and less than 80% of those were seen once. Under 2% of the sample goes to the ten largest clones. Source material: memory CD4+ T cells sorted from blood. The intended sense of this specimen's cell subset or site label: CD45RA-negative fraction. The receptors were gathered from a young woman in good health.

This clone was counted at least ten times. The rearrangement joins TRBV5-6 to TRBJ2-4; D could derive from TRBD1 or TRBD2 (5 bases each). Germline V lookup: CDR1 SGHDT, CDR2 YYEEEE. V was cut by 0 bases and J by 7 bases, with 11 bases left in between. The CDR3 consists of 14 residues. CDR3 nucleotides: TGTGCCAGCAGCTTGGCCGGGGCACCTAACATTCAGTACTTC. Translated: CASSLAGAPNIQYF.

This clone occurred once. This chain connects TRBV4-1 to TRBJ2-7; no definite D call. Trimming removed 0 bases at V and 5 bases at J, with 11 bases between. The CDR3 is made up of 14 amino acids. The germline CDR1 and CDR2 sequences are MGHRA and YSYEKL. The CDR3 DNA sequence: TGCGCCAGCAGCCAAGATAGGCTAGGCCACGAGCAGTACTTC. Amino acid sequence: CASSQDRLGHEQYF.

In its sample, this clone was seen once. The genes are TRBV6-6 and TRBJ1-2; perhaps TRBD1 as D (5 bases). This CDR3 is 14 amino acids long. The V gene lost 2 bases and the J gene lost 8 bases, with 15 bases spanning the gap. Looked up from germline, CDR1 is MNHNY and CDR2 is SVGAGI (reference sequence). CDR3 nucleotide sequence: TGTGCCAGCAGTTACGGCGGGACGCCGGAGGGCTACACCTTC. It encodes CASSYGGTPEGYTF.

The V call is TRBV6-5, the J call TRBJ2-2; 13 bases line up with TRBD2. V lost 4 bases and J lost 5; bases outside the gene matches: 4. The CDR3 runs to 16 residues. Germline assignment: CDR1 MNHEY and CDR2 SVGAGI. CDR3 sequence: CASSSGTSGTTGELFF. The DNA for the CDR3 is TGTGCCAGCAGTTCCGGGACTAGCGGGACGACCGGGGAGCTGTTTTTT.

CDR3 in amino acids: CASSLRGSEGTEAFF. The CDR3 coding sequence is TGCGCCAGCAGCTTGAGGGGATCCGAGGGGACTGAAGCTTTCTTT. The gene calls are TRBV5-1 and TRBJ1-1; TRBD1 is a possible D gene (5 bases). Trimming removed 1 base from V and 5 bases from J, with 15 bases in between. There are 15 residues in the CDR3. Germline-derived CDR1 and CDR2 are SGHRS and YFSETQ. Using reference TRBV5-1 and TRBJ1-1 for the parts outside the CDR3, the full variable domain is KAGVTQTPRYLIKTRGQQVTLSCSPISGHRSVSWYQQTPGQGLQFLFEYFSETQRNKGNFPGRFSGRQFSNSRSEMNVSTLELGDSALYLCASSLRGSEGTEAFFGQGTRLTVV.

The chain joins TRBV7-9 to TRBJ2-5; 10 nucleotides line up with TRBD2. J was trimmed by 3 bases and V by 7 bases; bases with no gene match: 11. The CDR3 loop spans 16 amino acids. Germline V gene lookup returns CDR1 SEHNR and CDR2 FQNEAQ (reference sequence). The CDR3 sequence: CASIPTWLAGEETQYF. The CDR3 coding sequence is TGTGCCAGCATCCCCACGTGGCTAGCGGGAGAAGAGACCCAGTACTTC.

The chain uses TRBV7-9 and TRBJ2-6, with D unclear. The CDR3 totals 16 residues. Deletions cut 2 bases from V and 0 bases from J, with 8 bases between. CDR1 SEHNR and CDR2 FQNEAQ come from the germline V gene (reference sequence). The CDR3 is CASSLRTSSGANVLTF. Written as DNA, the CDR3 is TGTGCCAGCAGCTTACGGACGAGCTCTGGGGCCAACGTCCTGACTTTC.

Remarks on this clone: A much larger clone differs from this one at a single base, so this may be a read error. In DNA form, the CDR3 reads TGTGCCAGCACAGACTCTGGAAACACCATATATTTT. It translates to CASTDSGNTIYF. The chain is built from TRBV7-9 and TRBJ1-3; D call uncertain. CDR3 length: 12 residues. Trimming took 7 bases from V and 0 from J, leaving 4 bases between them. Germline CDR1 SEHNR, CDR2 FQNEAQ (reference sequence).

In regard to this clone: Because the CDR3's place on the DNA is in doubt, the DNA is left out and the CDR3 is given as listed by TCRdb. The chain combines TRBV21-1 with TRBJ2-1; TRBD2 was called by the table and not checked on the DNA. TRBV21-1 is designated a pseudogene. The CDR3 region is 18 residues in length, termini included. CDR3 amino acids: CASSPWGSGTSGYNEQFF.

This clone was detected many times. The chain joins TRBV28 to TRBJ2-2, with D unresolved. Germline V lookup: CDR1 MDHEN, CDR2 SYDVKM. This CDR3 spans 14 amino acids. V dropped 8 bases and J dropped 5 bases, with 15 bases sitting between them. The chain's CDR3 is CASRTGPRTGELFF. The CDR3 DNA follows: TGTGCCAGCCGGACCGGGCCGAGGACCGGGGAGCTGTTTTTT.

The rearrangement uses TRBV4-1 and TRBJ2-1; 9 nucleotides match TRBD2. V was clipped by 1 base and J by 5 bases; unmatched bases: 12. Germline V gene lookup returns CDR1 MGHRA and CDR2 YSYEKL. This CDR3 is built from 18 residues. For the CDR3, the DNA is TGCGCCAGCAGCCAAGTCGCGGGGGGGAGTTCATTCCACAATGAGCAGTTCTTC. This translates into CASSQVAGGSSFHNEQFF.

The rearrangement uses TRBV9 and TRBJ2-2, with 9 bases that match TRBD1. CDR1 and CDR2 from the germline V gene are SGDLS and YYNGEE. This CDR3 comprises 14 residues. With 5 bases clipped from V and 5 bases from J, the junction kept 4 bases outside the gene matches. The CDR3 loop reads CASSRDRVTGELFF. CDR3 nucleotide sequence: TGTGCCAGCAGTAGGGACAGGGTTACCGGGGAGCTGTTTTTT.

This clone came up a few times. This specimen includes other DNA sequences encoding the same CDR3. J is TRBJ2-7 and V is TRBV29-1; no definite D call. CDR1 and CDR2 from the germline V gene are SQVTM and ANQGSEA. V dropped 4 bases and J dropped 2 bases, with 9 bases sitting between them. The CDR3 has 12 residues. CDR3 protein: CSVGVSTYEQYF. DNA for the CDR3: TGCAGCGTTGGGGTTTCTACCTACGAGCAGTACTTC.

The chain is built from TRBV11-2 and TRBJ2-2, with a possible D match to TRBD1 (6 bases). There are 13 residues in the CDR3. V was clipped by 4 bases and J by 5 bases, with 8 bases between them. Germline V gene data show CDR1 as SGHAT and CDR2 as FQNNGV. CDR3 sequence reads: CASSSTGTGELFF. The CDR3 DNA reads TGTGCCAGCAGCTCCACAGGGACCGGGGAGCTGTTTTTT.

This rearrangement joins TRBV5-1 to TRBJ1-1; D may be TRBD1 (6 bases). Germline CDR1 SGHRS, CDR2 YFSETQ. This CDR3 has 14 residues. V gave up 3 bases and J gave up 2 bases, with 11 bases separating them. The CDR3: CASSSADRNTEAFF. CDR3 nucleotides: TGCGCCAGCAGCTCGGCGGACAGAAACACTGAAGCTTTCTTT.

This chain's CDR3 is CASSRDRGPEKLFF. The CDR3 DNA reads TGTGCCAGCAGCCGAGACAGGGGGCCTGAAAAACTGTTTTTT. The chain carries TRBV6-1 and TRBJ1-4; 10 positions match TRBD1. The junction had 5 bases not matched to a gene; V was cut back by 6 bases and J by 7 bases. CDR3 length equals 14 residues. The V gene's germline CDR1 is MNHNS and CDR2 SASEGT.

The rearrangement uses TRBV16 and TRBJ2-7; D unresolved. CDR1 and CDR2 from the germline V gene are KGHSY and FQNENV. The CDR3 covers 16 residues. Between the trimmed V and J ends, which lost 5 bases and 0 bases, there was a span of 17 bases. CDR3 coding DNA: TGTGCCAGCAGCATCCCCCATAGCAGGAGCTCCTACGAGCAGTACTTC. It translates to CASSIPHSRSSYEQYF.

This clone was seen more than once but under ten times. The gene calls are TRBV2 and TRBJ1-4, with a tentative D call TRBD1 (6 bases). CDR1 and CDR2 (germline): SNHLY, FYNNEI. This CDR3 is built from 18 residues. V dropped 6 bases and J dropped 3 bases, with 23 bases sitting between them. The CDR3 DNA sequence: TGTGCCAGCAGCTCCCCTGAGGGGGTTCGTTTGGCTAATGAAAAACTGTTTTTT. This gives the protein CASSSPEGVRLANEKLFF.

This clone was observed at least ten times. The chain has TRBV7-9 and TRBJ2-2; D remains unclear. CDR3 length equals 13 residues. The germline gives CDR1 SEHNR, CDR2 FQNEAQ (reference sequence). V was shortened by 8 bases and J by 1 base, with 8 bases between the two germline ends. The CDR3 sequence: CASFKGNTGELFF. CDR3 DNA: TGTGCCAGCTTCAAGGGGAACACCGGGGAGCTGTTTTTT.

About this clone: The sample carries other DNA sequences with the same CDR3. The gene calls are TRBV18 and TRBJ1-4; D is ambiguous. This CDR3 has 13 residues. Germline V gene sequence: CDR1 KGHSH, CDR2 LQKENI. Trimming removed 2 bases at V and 5 bases at J, with 6 bases between. This CDR3 reads CASSPGLNEKLFF. The CDR3, as DNA: TGTGCCAGCTCACCAGGCCTCAATGAAAAACTGTTTTTT.

The sample holds a few counts of this clone. The gene calls are TRBV5-1 and TRBJ2-2; D possibly corresponds to TRBD1 (6 bases). Trimming left V 4 bases short and J 2 bases short, with 15 bases between. Germline loops: CDR1 SGHRS, CDR2 YFSETQ. The CDR3 is made up of 16 amino acids. The chain's CDR3 is CASSTRQEPNTGELFF. CDR3 DNA sequence: TGCGCCAGCAGCACAAGACAGGAGCCAAACACCGGGGAGCTGTTTTTT.

The sample holds a few counts of this clone. The chain couples TRBV7-6 to TRBJ1-2; the D gene is possibly TRBD1 (6 bases). Trimming shortened V by 1 base and J by 4 bases, and 13 bases separated the two germline ends. Germline V CDR1 and CDR2: SGHVS, FNYEAQ. The CDR3 consists of 15 residues. CDR3 residues: CASSLGRGQAYGYTF. In DNA form, the CDR3 reads TGTGCCAGCAGCTTAGGGCGGGGGCAAGCCTATGGCTACACCTTC.

The chain recombines TRBV27 with TRBJ1-2, with a possible D match to TRBD1 (5 bases). V was cut by 3 bases and J by 8 bases, with 13 bases left in between. The CDR3 is 13 residues long. Germline V gene lookup returns CDR1 MNHEY and CDR2 SMNVEV (reference sequence). The CDR3 region is CASSFRPGKGYTF. CDR3 nucleotides: TGTGCCAGCAGTTTCAGACCAGGGAAAGGCTACACCTTC.

Worth noting for this clone: Germline and junction disagree at one end, which may indicate a read error. This chain links TRBV5-4 with TRBJ2-3, with D perhaps matching TRBD1 or TRBD2 (5 bases each). Looked up from germline, CDR1 is SGHNT and CDR2 is YYREEE (reference sequence). CDR3 length: 15 residues. The DNA of the CDR3 is TGTGCCAGCAGGTTGGGTCAGGGACGTACAGATACGCAGTATTTT. Protein: CASRLGQGRTDTQYF.

The chain uses TRBV5-1 and TRBJ1-1; D ambiguous. V dropped 0 bases and J dropped 0 bases, with 9 bases sitting between them. This CDR3 comprises 15 residues. CDR1 and CDR2 from the germline V gene are SGHRS and YFSETQ. CDR3 DNA sequence: TGCGCCAGCAGCTTGGGCAGTGGGATGAACACTGAAGCTTTCTTT. It translates to CASSLGSGMNTEAFF.

This clone was detected only a few times. This rearrangement joins TRBV6-1 to TRBJ2-5, with 7 bases identical to TRBD1. Germline CDR1 is MNHNS and CDR2 is SASEGT. V lost 4 bases, J lost 7 bases, and 6 bases stayed unmatched. The CDR3 loop spans 13 amino acids. This CDR3 is CASSATGLGTQYF. The DNA for the CDR3 is TGTGCCAGCAGTGCGACAGGGTTAGGGACCCAGTACTTC.